The 28 T cell receptor beta chains in this list originate from one sample, sequenced in a study of blood T cell repertoires in COVID-19. Generated by immunoSEQ multiplex PCR, the TCRdb table keeps only in-frame clones and is missing some. Of about 480,000 clones listed, about 85% are singletons. The sequenced material came from PBMCs or T cells enriched from blood (not recorded which). These receptors were taken from a woman younger than 35 with acute COVID-19.

The rearrangement links TRBV4-3 to TRBJ2-3, with 9 bases aligning to TRBD1. With 1 base clipped from V and 5 bases from J, the junction kept 7 bases outside the gene matches. Germline V gene sequence: CDR1 LGHNA, CDR2 YSLEER. The CDR3 runs to 16 residues. The CDR3 spells CASSQVLQGAVDTQYF. CDR3 DNA: TGCGCCAGCAGCCAAGTATTACAGGGGGCCGTAGATACGCAGTATTTT.

In this sample, this clone turned up once. This chain uses TRBV24-1 with TRBJ1-3; D is unclear. V was cut by 10 bases and J by 3 bases, with 18 bases left in between. This CDR3 has 15 amino acids. Looked up from germline, CDR1 is KGHDR and CDR2 is SFDVKD. CDR3 sequence reads: CATFRNISSGNTIYF. CDR3 nucleotides: TGTGCCACGTTCCGCAACATCTCCAGTGGAAACACCATATATTTT.

The chain uses TRBV18 and TRBJ2-7; 7 bases map to TRBD1. Germline assignment: CDR1 KGHSH and CDR2 LQKENI. The CDR3 is 17 amino acids. Trimming took 5 bases from V and 0 from J; bases not matched to a gene: 13. DNA of the CDR3: TGTGCCAGCTCAAACCTGCCGGGACAGTCCCTCTCCTACGAGCAGTACTTC. This encodes CASSNLPGQSLSYEQYF.

The chain couples TRBV12-3 or TRBV12-4 to TRBJ1-2, with 9 bases identical to TRBD1. V shed 6 bases, J shed 6 bases, and the junction held 2 bases outside the gene matches. The CDR3 is 12 amino acids. CDR3: CASRGDRDGYTF. DNA of the CDR3: TGTGCCAGCAGGGGGGACAGGGATGGCTACACCTTC.

This clone was recorded a few times. The chain combines TRBV7-9 with TRBJ2-1, with 8 positions matching TRBD1. Germline V gene data show CDR1 as SEHNR and CDR2 as FQNEAQ (reference sequence). Unmatched junction bases numbered 11, after V lost 5 bases and J lost 5 bases. The CDR3 has 16 residues. Written as DNA, the CDR3 is TGTGCCAGCAGCCAAATCAGGGGGCGCGGGGACAATGAGCAGTTCTTC. It encodes CASSQIRGRGDNEQFF.

The chain employs TRBV3-1 (or the pseudogene TRBV3-2) and TRBJ2-1; D is possibly TRBD1 (6 bases). Trimming removed 1 base at V and 4 bases at J, with 11 bases between. Germline CDR1 and CDR2: LGHDT and YNNKEL (reference sequence). There are 15 residues in the CDR3. The CDR3 DNA reads as TGTGCCAGCAGCCAAGGCCCGGACAGTTACAATGAGCAGTTCTTC. This translates into CASSQGPDSYNEQFF.

This clone has just one count. V is TRBV27 and J is TRBJ1-6, with D tentatively TRBD1 (6 bases). The germline V gene encodes CDR1 MNHEY and CDR2 SMNVEV (reference sequence). This CDR3 has 18 amino acids. Trimming shortened V by 2 bases and J by 0 bases, and 14 bases separated the two germline ends. The CDR3 DNA reads TGTGCCAGCAGTTTAACAGGGTCCCCCAGCTCCTATAATTCACCCCTCCACTTT. Its translation is CASSLTGSPSSYNSPLHF.

This chain uses TRBV29-1 with TRBJ1-1; possibly TRBD1 for D (5 bases). The length of the CDR3 is 15 residues. The V end was cut by 1 base, the J end by 0 bases, with 12 bases between. The germline V gene encodes CDR1 SQVTM and CDR2 ANQGSEA. CDR3 in DNA: TGCAGCGTTGAAGGGGGCAGGACTATGAACACTGAAGCTTTCTTT. It translates to CSVEGGRTMNTEAFF.

In its sample, this clone was seen a few times. The same CDR3 arises from other DNA sequences in this sample as well. The CDR3 sequence is CASSPGLAGGPEETQYF. The DNA for the CDR3 is TGTGCCAGCAGCCCCGGACTAGCGGGAGGGCCGGAAGAGACCCAGTACTTC. V and J are TRBV5-4 and TRBJ2-5, with 15 bases lining up with TRBD2. Losses at the gene ends were 4 bases for V and 3 bases for J; bases not matched to a gene: 7. From germline, CDR1 is SGHNT and CDR2 YYREEE (reference sequence). CDR3 length: 17 amino acids.

This clone came up once. The chain carries TRBV4-3 and TRBJ2-1; 9 positions match TRBD2. The J segment lost 9 bases and the V segment lost 1 base, leaving 1 base of the junction unmatched. Germline values: CDR1 LGHNA, CDR2 YSLEER. The CDR3 spans 13 residues. This CDR3 reads CASSQVTSGEQFF. CDR3 nucleotides: TGCGCCAGCAGCCAAGTGACTAGCGGTGAGCAGTTCTTC.

This clone appeared a single time. The gene calls are TRBV5-6 and TRBJ1-2; unclear D gene. Germline-derived CDR1 and CDR2 are SGHDT and YYEEEE. The CDR3 has 15 residues. Between the trimmed V and J ends, which lost 1 base and 6 bases, there was a span of 16 bases. The CDR3 spells CASSLYGPAENGYTF. CDR3 DNA: TGTGCCAGCAGCTTGTATGGCCCGGCGGAGAATGGCTACACCTTC.

The V call is TRBV6-5, the J call TRBJ2-1, with 9 nucleotides matching TRBD1. The CDR3 runs to 13 residues. CDR1 and CDR2 (germline): MNHEY, SVGAGI. The ends lost 4 bases at V and 8 bases at J; junction bases unmatched: 3. The CDR3 reads CASSSDRGYEQFF. In DNA, the CDR3 is TGTGCCAGCAGTTCGGACAGGGGATATGAGCAGTTCTTC.

The chain recombines TRBV21-1 with TRBJ2-3; the D call of TRBD2 is as the table states it, not checked on the DNA. TRBV21-1 is deemed a pseudogene. The CDR3 runs to 15 residues. CDR3 amino acids: CASNGKGFITDTQYF. The CDR3, as DNA: TGTGCCAGCAACGGGAAAGGGTTTATCACAGATACGCAGTATTTT.

Comment on this clone: Within the sample, other DNA sequences also encode this same CDR3. This chain joins TRBV9 and TRBJ2-7; the match to TRBD2 covers 7 bases. CDR3 length equals 14 residues. Unmatched junction bases numbered 2, after V lost 0 bases and J lost 2 bases. CDR1 is SGDLS, CDR2 YYNGEE, per germline. The CDR3 bases are TGTGCCAGCAGCGTAGGCGGGGGAACCTACGAGCAGTACTTC. It yields the protein CASSVGGGTYEQYF.

The V call is TRBV3-1 (or the pseudogene TRBV3-2), the J call TRBJ1-4; 12 nucleotides match TRBD1. Trimming at V came to 4 bases and at J to 10 bases, leaving 7 bases not matched to a gene. The CDR3 length is 15 residues. CDR1 and CDR2 from the germline V gene are LGHDT and YNNKEL (reference sequence). In nucleotides, the CDR3 is TGTGCCAGCAGCCGACCGGGACAGGGGGCCGGAAAACTGTTTTTT. Its protein product is CASSRPGQGAGKLFF.

The table lists this clone with a count of one. The chain has TRBV28 and TRBJ1-4; D perhaps matches TRBD1 (6 bases). This CDR3 has 17 residues. Per the germline V gene, CDR1 is MDHEN and CDR2 is SYDVKM. V lost 6 bases to trimming and J lost 0 bases, with 17 bases between them. The CDR3 DNA reads TGTGCCAGCAGACTTAAAACAGGGTATTCAACTAATGAAAAACTGTTTTTT. Residues: CASRLKTGYSTNEKLFF.

The CDR3 nucleotides read TGTGCCAGCATGGGGAGCTCCTATAATTCACCCCTCCACTTT. Translated, it gives CASMGSSYNSPLHF. V and J are TRBV3-1 (or the pseudogene TRBV3-2) and TRBJ1-6; D unclear. V was trimmed by 7 bases and J by 0 bases, leaving 7 bases between them. Germline-derived CDR1 and CDR2 are LGHDT and YNNKEL (reference sequence). There are 14 residues in the CDR3.

The chain joins TRBV6-2 or TRBV6-3 to TRBJ2-5, with D tentatively TRBD2 (6 bases). This CDR3 contains 17 residues. Trimming stripped 7 bases from V and 10 bases from J, with 31 bases between. Germline CDR1 is MNHEY and CDR2 is SVGEGT. The CDR3 reads CASIPREGGDRSGGQYF. In DNA, the CDR3 is TGTGCCAGCATCCCTCGGGAAGGCGGGGACCGAAGTGGGGGCCAGTACTTC.

The chain has TRBV3-1 (or the pseudogene TRBV3-2) and TRBJ2-7, with D unresolved. The germline gives CDR1 LGHDT, CDR2 YNNKEL (reference sequence). The V gene lost 1 base and the J gene lost 2 bases, with 12 bases spanning the gap. CDR3 size: 15 residues. This CDR3 reads CASSQVFSVTYEQYF. CDR3 DNA sequence: TGTGCCAGCAGCCAAGTCTTTTCCGTTACCTACGAGCAGTACTTC.

The J gene is TRBJ1-6, the V gene TRBV27; D is possibly TRBD1 (6 bases). V shed 5 bases and J shed 3 bases, with 17 bases lying between them. The CDR3 runs to 17 residues. Germline CDR1 reads MNHEY; CDR2 reads SMNVEV (reference sequence). The CDR3 sequence: CASSNLDSQDYNSPLHF. For the CDR3, the DNA is TGTGCCAGCAGTAACCTGGACAGCCAAGACTATAATTCACCCCTCCACTTT.

This clone was recorded once. The chain has TRBV18 and TRBJ2-5; 8 bases agree with TRBD2. The CDR3 loop spans 13 amino acids. Germline CDR1 reads KGHSH; CDR2 reads LQKENI. With 3 bases clipped from V and 5 bases from J, the junction kept 2 bases outside the gene matches. CDR3 amino acids: CASSPREGETQYF. CDR3 nucleotide sequence: TGTGCCAGCTCACCCCGGGAGGGGGAGACCCAGTACTTC.

The rearrangement uses TRBV25-1 and TRBJ1-1; TRBD1 matches at 8 bases. The CDR3 loop spans 12 amino acids. From germline, CDR1 is MGHDK and CDR2 SYGVNS. Trimming at V came to 11 bases and at J to 1 base, leaving 3 bases not matched to a gene. CDR3 sequence (DNA): TGTGCCGTCGGACAGGGGAACACTGAAGCTTTCTTT. Residues: CAVGQGNTEAFF. The variable domain in full, with the rest retrieved from reference TRBV25-1 and TRBJ1-1, is EADIYQTPRYLVIGTGKKITLECSQTMGHDKMYWYQQDPGMELHLIHYSYGVNSTEKGDLSSESTVSRIRTEHFPLTLESARPSHTSQYLCAVGQGNTEAFFGQGTRLTVV.

The rearrangement links TRBV28 to TRBJ1-2, with D possibly being TRBD1 (6 bases). Trimming stripped 3 bases from V and 3 bases from J, with 14 bases between. This CDR3 is built from 15 residues. Germline V gives CDR1 MDHEN, CDR2 SYDVKM. The CDR3: CASSFGGPNDYGYTF. CDR3 nucleotides: TGTGCCAGCAGTTTCGGGGGGCCAAATGACTATGGCTACACCTTC.

As for this clone: Other DNA variants within this sample encode the same CDR3. The V gene is TRBV28, the J gene TRBJ2-5; 7 positions agree with TRBD1. CDR1 is MDHEN and CDR2 is SYDVKM in the germline V gene. After removal of 1 base from V and 2 bases from J, the junction contained 4 bases not matched to a gene. The CDR3 is made up of 15 amino acids. The CDR3 protein is CASSLSDRAQETQYF. The CDR3 DNA is TGTGCCAGCAGTTTATCTGACAGGGCTCAAGAGACCCAGTACTTC.

The chain joins TRBV7-2 to TRBJ1-1; unclear D gene. Per the germline V gene, CDR1 is SGHTA and CDR2 is FQGNSA. CDR3 length equals 12 residues. Trimming left V 5 bases short and J 2 bases short, with 6 bases between. DNA of the CDR3: TGTGCCAGCAGCGAGGGTAACACTGAAGCTTTCTTT. Its translation is CASSEGNTEAFF.

The chain links TRBV4-3 to TRBJ2-1, with D unresolved. V lost 2 bases, J lost 5 bases, and 7 bases lay in between. This CDR3 is built from 13 residues. Germline CDR1 LGHNA, CDR2 YSLEER. CDR3 coding DNA: TGCGCCAGCAGCCAACTAGGAAACAATGAGCAGTTCTTC. The encoded protein is CASSQLGNNEQFF.

The V and J genes are TRBV10-1 and TRBJ1-1, with D possibly TRBD1 on 6 matching bases. The germline CDR1 and CDR2 sequences are WNHNN and SYGVQD (reference sequence). Trimming took 5 bases from V and 2 from J, leaving 12 bases between them. The CDR3 runs to 14 residues. The CDR3 nucleotides read TGCGCCAGCAGTATTGGACAGTCCAACACTGAAGCTTTCTTT. Translation: CASSIGQSNTEAFF.

The chain uses TRBV19 and TRBJ2-5; no reliable D call. Trimming cost V 6 bases and J 5 bases, with 7 bases left between them. Germline-derived CDR1 and CDR2 are LNHDA and SQIVND (reference sequence). The CDR3 runs 11 residues. CDR3 protein: CASSFGETQYF. As DNA, the CDR3 is TGTGCCAGTAGCTTCGGGGAGACCCAGTACTTC.